This T cell receptor beta chain emerged from a study of PD-L1 blockade in urothelial cancer. Sample time point: peripheral blood 6 weeks after treatment start. Sequencing used immunoSEQ multiplex PCR; TCRdb keeps in-frame clones, though not all of them. The sample carries 100,000 to 150,000 clones, more than 70% recorded once. Germline trimming cut 3 bases from V and 6 bases from J; bases unmatched to any gene: 10. The CDR3 length is 17 residues. CDR1 is LNHDA, CDR2 SQIVND, per germline (reference sequence). The sequencing used PBMCs, collected around atezolizumab (anti-PD-L1) treatment. The source is a man in his fifties or sixties with urothelial cancer. The chain uses TRBV19 and TRBJ2-1; 11 bases line up with TRBD2. The CDR3 here is CASSITSGSASGNEQFF. The CDR3 nucleotides read TGTGCCAGTAGTATTACTAGCGGGAGCGCTTCCGGCAATGAGCAGTTCTTC.